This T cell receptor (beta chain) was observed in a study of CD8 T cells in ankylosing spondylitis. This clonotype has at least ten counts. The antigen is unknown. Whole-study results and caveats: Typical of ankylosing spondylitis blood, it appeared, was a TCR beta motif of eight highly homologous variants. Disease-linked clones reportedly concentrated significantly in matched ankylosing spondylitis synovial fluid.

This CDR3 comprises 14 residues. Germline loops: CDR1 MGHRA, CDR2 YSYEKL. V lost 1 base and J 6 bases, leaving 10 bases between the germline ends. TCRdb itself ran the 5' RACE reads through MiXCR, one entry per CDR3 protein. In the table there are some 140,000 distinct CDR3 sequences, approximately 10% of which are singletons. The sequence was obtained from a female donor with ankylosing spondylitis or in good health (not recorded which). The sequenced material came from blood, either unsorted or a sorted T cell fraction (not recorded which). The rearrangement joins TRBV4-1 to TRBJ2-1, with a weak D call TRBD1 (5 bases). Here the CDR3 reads CASSQGGYPNEQFF. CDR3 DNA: TGCGCCAGCAGCCAAGGGGGCTATCCCAATGAGCAGTTCTTC.